A single T cell receptor beta chain is shown here with its context. Between the trimmed V and J ends, which lost 3 bases and 9 bases, there was a span of 13 bases. CDR1 and CDR2 from the germline V gene are SGHTA and FQGNSA. The CDR3 is 13 residues long. A J-beta primer mix and a sample-barcoded 5' primer were used in a second PCR of roughly 6 to 11 cycles. MiXCR, applied by TCRdb to the 5' RACE reads, yields one record per CDR3 protein. The sample shows over 1,500,000 distinct CDR3 sequences, more than 35% of them seen only once. The sample is drawn from a study of blood T cells in healthy people across ages.

The specimen sequenced was blood. V gene TRBV7-2 combines with J gene TRBJ2-3; no clear D. The TCR sequence derives from a human donor in good health. This CDR3 is CASSLNSPGTQYF. The CDR3 DNA sequence: TGTGCCAGCAGCTTGAATAGTCCAGGAACGCAGTATTTT.